This TCR beta chain was retrieved from a study of cytomegalovirus exposure and HLA in healthy donors. V was trimmed by 9 bases and J by 4 bases, leaving 20 bases between them. Germline loops: CDR1 SGHRS, CDR2 YFSETQ. There are 14 residues in the CDR3. A multiplex PCR was run with 60 Vbeta primers and 13 Jbeta primers. This table comes from immunoSEQ multiplex PCR, and its TCRdb copy is limited to in-frame clones, with some not included. The sample has some 90,000 clones, over 75% seen once; the top ten hold about 4%. This clone is a singleton in its sample. What it recognizes is unknown. Whole-study findings and limits: In vitro work confirmed that a few CMV-associated chains recognize CMV antigens. In all likelihood, a cluster of highly shared sequence variants was a sequencing artifact.

The chain recombines TRBV5-1 with TRBJ2-7; D may be TRBD1 (5 bases). The sequence was obtained from a man aged 45-65 years in good health and CMV-seronegative. The sample consisted of PBMCs. The CDR3 DNA reads as TGCGCCACCCCGGTAGGGGCCCTGACTTACGAGCAGTACTTC. Its translation: CATPVGALTYEQYF. The whole variable domain, filled in from reference TRBV5-1 and TRBJ2-7, reads KAGVTQTPRYLIKTRGQQVTLSCSPISGHRSVSWYQQTPGQGLQFLFEYFSETQRNKGNFPGRFSGRQFSNSRSEMNVSTLELGDSALYLCATPVGALTYEQYFGPGTRLTVT.